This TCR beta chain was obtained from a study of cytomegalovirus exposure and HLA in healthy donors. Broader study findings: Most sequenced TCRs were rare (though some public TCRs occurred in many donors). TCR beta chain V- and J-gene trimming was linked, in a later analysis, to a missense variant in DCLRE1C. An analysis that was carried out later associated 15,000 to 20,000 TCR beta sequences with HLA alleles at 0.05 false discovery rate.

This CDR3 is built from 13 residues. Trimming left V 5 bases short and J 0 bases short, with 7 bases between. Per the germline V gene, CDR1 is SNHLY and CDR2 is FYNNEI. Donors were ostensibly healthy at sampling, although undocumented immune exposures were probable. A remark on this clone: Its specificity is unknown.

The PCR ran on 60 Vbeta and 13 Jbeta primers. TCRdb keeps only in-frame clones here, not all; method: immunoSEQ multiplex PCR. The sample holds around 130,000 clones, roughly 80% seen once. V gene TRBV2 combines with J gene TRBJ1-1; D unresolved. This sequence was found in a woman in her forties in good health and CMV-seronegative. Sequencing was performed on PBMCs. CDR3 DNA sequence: TGTGCCAGCAGTTTGTACATGAACACTGAAGCTTTCTTT. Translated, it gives CASSLYMNTEAFF.